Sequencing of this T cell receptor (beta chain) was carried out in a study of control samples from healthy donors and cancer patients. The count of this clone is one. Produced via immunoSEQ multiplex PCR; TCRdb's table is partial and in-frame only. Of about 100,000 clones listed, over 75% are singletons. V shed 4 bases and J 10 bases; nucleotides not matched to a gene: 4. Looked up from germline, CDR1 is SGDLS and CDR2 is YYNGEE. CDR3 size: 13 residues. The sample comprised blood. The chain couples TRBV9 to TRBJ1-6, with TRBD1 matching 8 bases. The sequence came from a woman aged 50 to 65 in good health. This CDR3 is CASSQAGGSPLHF. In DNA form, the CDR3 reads TGTGCCAGCAGCCAGGCAGGGGGCTCACCCCTCCACTTT.